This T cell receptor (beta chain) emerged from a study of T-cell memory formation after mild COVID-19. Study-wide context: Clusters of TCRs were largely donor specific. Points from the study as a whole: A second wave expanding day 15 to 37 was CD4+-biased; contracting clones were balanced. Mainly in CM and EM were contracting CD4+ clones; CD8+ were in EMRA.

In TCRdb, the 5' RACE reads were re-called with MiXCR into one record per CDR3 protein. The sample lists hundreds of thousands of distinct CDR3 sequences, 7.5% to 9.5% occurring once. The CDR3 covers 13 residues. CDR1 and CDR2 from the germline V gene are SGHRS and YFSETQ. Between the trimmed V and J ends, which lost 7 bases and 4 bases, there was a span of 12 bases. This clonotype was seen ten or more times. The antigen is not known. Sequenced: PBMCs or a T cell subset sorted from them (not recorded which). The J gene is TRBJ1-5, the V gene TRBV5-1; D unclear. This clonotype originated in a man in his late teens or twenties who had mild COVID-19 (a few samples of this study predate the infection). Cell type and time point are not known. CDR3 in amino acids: CASHVDPNQPQHF. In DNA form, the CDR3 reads TGCGCCAGCCACGTCGACCCGAATCAGCCCCAGCATTTT.